Following are 26 T cell receptor beta chains from one sample sequenced in a study of blood T cell repertoires in COVID-19. Libraries were prepared by immunoSEQ multiplex PCR; TCRdb keeps only in-frame clonotypes and omits some of them. The table includes 50,000 to 65,000 clones, more than 80% detected once. What was sequenced was peripheral blood. The receptors originated from a human donor in a cohort sampled during active COVID-19.

This sequence joins TRBV2 and TRBJ1-5; D may be TRBD1 (5 bases). Trimming removed 0 bases at V and 2 bases at J, with 8 bases between. Per the germline V gene, CDR1 is SNHLY and CDR2 is FYNNEI. The CDR3 is 15 amino acids. The CDR3 reads CASSEARQRNQPQHF. CDR3 nucleotides: TGTGCCAGCAGTGAAGCCCGACAGCGCAATCAGCCCCAGCATTTT.

The chain has TRBV30 and TRBJ2-7, with D tentatively TRBD2 (5 bases). Trimming took 0 bases from V and 3 from J, leaving 9 bases between them. There are 13 residues in the CDR3. Germline-derived CDR1 and CDR2 are GTSNPN and SVGIG (reference sequence). The CDR3 region is CAWSVLGLYEQYF. The CDR3 coding sequence is TGTGCCTGGAGTGTACTAGGCCTCTACGAGCAGTACTTC.

The chain carries TRBV14 and TRBJ2-1; TRBD2 aligns across 13 bases. CDR1 and CDR2 (germline): SGHDN, FVKESK. The CDR3 covers 18 residues. Trimming at V came to 1 base and at J to 6 bases, leaving 9 bases not matched to a gene. DNA of the CDR3: TGTGCCAGCAGCCAAGCGGACCCCCGGACTAGCGGGGGCAATGAGCAGTTCTTC. Protein: CASSQADPRTSGGNEQFF. Filled out from reference TRBV14 and TRBJ2-1, the complete variable domain reads EAGVTQFPSHSVIEKGQTVTLRCDPISGHDNLYWYRRVMGKEIKFLLHFVKESKQDESGMPNNRFLAERTGGTYSTLKVQPAELEDSGVYFCASSQADPRTSGGNEQFFGPGTRLTVL.

This clone was seen only once. The CDR3 nucleotides are TGTGCCAGCAGCTTCACAGGGGCGGGAGAGACCCAGTACTTC. As protein: CASSFTGAGETQYF. The chain recombines TRBV9 with TRBJ2-5; 7 bases align to TRBD1. Germline V gene data show CDR1 as SGDLS and CDR2 as YYNGEE. J was trimmed by 4 bases and V by 4 bases; bases with no gene match: 7. The CDR3 is 14 amino acids.

The genes are TRBV19 and TRBJ2-1; unclear D gene. The length of the CDR3 is 16 residues. Trimming took 3 bases from V and 9 from J, leaving 21 bases between them. Germline V CDR1 and CDR2: LNHDA, SQIVND (reference sequence). CDR3: CASSIVARIQTGEQFF. The CDR3, as DNA: TGTGCCAGTAGTATTGTAGCCCGGATTCAAACGGGTGAGCAGTTCTTC.

The gene calls are TRBV12-3 or TRBV12-4 and TRBJ1-2, with unresolved D. The CDR3 is 13 amino acids. The V and J ends lost 6 bases and 8 bases respectively, with 16 bases between them. In DNA, the CDR3 is TGTGCCAGCAGCCTAACGCCCTCCGAGGGCTACACCTTC. This gives the protein CASSLTPSEGYTF.

The chain's CDR3 is CASSYSTGGMYEQYF. In DNA form, the CDR3 reads TGTGCCAGCAGTTACTCGACAGGGGGCATGTACGAGCAGTACTTC. The rearrangement uses TRBV6-5 and TRBJ2-7; TRBD1 aligns across 10 bases. Germline assignment: CDR1 MNHEY and CDR2 SVGAGI. The J segment lost 4 bases and the V segment lost 0 bases, leaving 3 bases of the junction unmatched. CDR3 length: 15 amino acids.

The chain's CDR3 is CASSLGLAGGQFEQYF. The CDR3 nucleotides read TGTGCCAGCAGTTTGGGACTAGCGGGAGGGCAGTTCGAGCAGTACTTC. V usage is TRBV7-8 and J usage is TRBJ2-7, with 16 bases identical to TRBD2. This CDR3 has 16 amino acids. With V trimmed by 6 bases and J by 6 bases, 8 bases remained unmatched. Germline V CDR1 and CDR2: SGHVS, FQNEAQ.

The rearrangement joins TRBV28 to TRBJ2-2; tentatively, D is TRBD1 (5 bases). The CDR3 sequence is 16 residues long. Germline CDR1 MDHEN, CDR2 SYDVKM. The V and J ends lost 6 bases and 0 bases respectively, with 14 bases between them. The CDR3 spells CASSRHGQANTGELFF. The CDR3 DNA reads as TGTGCCAGCAGCCGCCACGGACAAGCGAACACCGGGGAGCTGTTTTTT.

The chain employs TRBV19 and TRBJ1-4, with D perhaps matching TRBD1 (5 bases). The CDR3 runs to 16 residues. Germline V lookup: CDR1 LNHDA, CDR2 SQIVND (reference sequence). Trimming shortened V by 5 bases and J by 13 bases, and 26 bases separated the two germline ends. CDR3 sequence: CASSPSTASLMKVLFF. The CDR3 nucleotides read TGTGCCAGTAGTCCTTCGACAGCAAGCTTAATGAAGGTACTGTTTTTT.

The rearrangement links TRBV5-1 to TRBJ2-1; the D gene is possibly TRBD2 (5 bases). The CDR3 runs 14 residues. Trimming stripped 7 bases from V and 6 bases from J, with 17 bases between. Germline V gene data show CDR1 as SGHRS and CDR2 as YFSETQ. The CDR3 DNA is TGCGCCAGCCACCCCGCGGGTTGGGGCAATGAGCAGTTCTTC. This encodes CASHPAGWGNEQFF.

The V call is TRBV5-1, the J call TRBJ2-3; the match to TRBD2 covers 12 bases. The ends lost 8 bases at V and 6 bases at J; junction bases unmatched: 13. The CDR3 totals 16 residues. Germline CDR1 and CDR2: SGHRS and YFSETQ. The CDR3 region is CASRLPSGGAEDTQYF. CDR3 sequence (DNA): TGCGCCAGTCGACTTCCTAGCGGGGGGGCTGAGGATACGCAGTATTTT.

The V call is TRBV28, the J call TRBJ2-3; tentatively, D is TRBD2 (6 bases). The CDR3 has 17 residues. Germline V gives CDR1 MDHEN, CDR2 SYDVKM. Between the trimmed V and J ends, which lost 2 bases and 0 bases, there was a span of 15 bases. The CDR3 DNA reads TGTGCCAGCAGTTTAAGGGGTAGCGGCACTAGCACAGATACGCAGTATTTT. Its translation: CASSLRGSGTSTDTQYF.

This chain connects TRBV28 to TRBJ1-2; maybe TRBD1 (6 bases). There are 11 residues in the CDR3. V was cut by 10 bases and J by 5 bases, with 11 bases left in between. The germline V gene encodes CDR1 MDHEN and CDR2 SYDVKM. CDR3 loop: CAISQGYGYTF. The CDR3 DNA sequence: TGTGCCATTTCACAGGGTTATGGCTACACCTTC.

The V gene is TRBV5-1, the J gene TRBJ1-5; maybe TRBD1 (6 bases). This CDR3 region has 15 residues. V shed 5 bases and J shed 3 bases, with 15 bases lying between them. CDR1 SGHRS and CDR2 YFSETQ come from the germline V gene. The CDR3 reads CASSPGDTVNQPQHF. The DNA for the CDR3 is TGCGCCAGCAGTCCAGGGGATACGGTCAATCAGCCCCAGCATTTT.

The chain employs TRBV19 and TRBJ2-2; a weak D match, TRBD1 (6 bases). The CDR3 is 14 amino acids. Germline CDR1 is LNHDA and CDR2 is SQIVND (reference sequence). The germline V and J ends were trimmed by 10 bases and 2 bases, with 14 bases remaining between them. The CDR3 DNA reads TGTGCCACCCACACCAGGGGCAACACCGGGGAGCTGTTTTTT. It yields the protein CATHTRGNTGELFF.

The J gene is TRBJ1-4, the V gene TRBV30; unclear D gene. The CDR3 is made up of 17 amino acids. V was cut by 3 bases and J by 3 bases, with 20 bases left in between. Germline values: CDR1 GTSNPN, CDR2 SVGIG (reference sequence). The CDR3 DNA reads as TGTGCCTGGAGCGTAGATAGCTTGACCGACCCTAATGAAAAACTGTTTTTT. Translated: CAWSVDSLTDPNEKLFF. The full variable domain, its missing parts supplied by reference TRBV30 and TRBJ1-4, is SQTIHQWPATLVQPVGSPLSLECTVEGTSNPNLYWYRQAAGRGLQLLFYSVGIGQISSEVPQNLSASRPQDRQFILSSKKLLLSDSGFYLCAWSVDSLTDPNEKLFFGSGTQLSVL.

V usage is TRBV4-1 and J usage is TRBJ2-5; D is possibly TRBD1 (6 bases). V was trimmed by 4 bases and J by 7 bases, leaving 22 bases between them. The CDR3 has 16 amino acids. Per germline, CDR1 MGHRA and CDR2 YSYEKL. The CDR3 DNA reads as TGCGCCAGCAGCCGGGTCGTCGGACTCAGGGGTGGGACCCAGTACTTC. Its translation is CASSRVVGLRGGTQYF.

The chain is built from TRBV7-9 and TRBJ2-3; D remains unclear. Deletions cut 0 bases from V and 2 bases from J, with 3 bases between. CDR1 SEHNR and CDR2 FQNEAQ come from the germline V gene (reference sequence). CDR3 size: 13 residues. This CDR3 is CASSLAITDTQYF. CDR3 in DNA: TGTGCCAGCAGCTTAGCCATCACAGATACGCAGTATTTT.

This clone was counted a few times. The chain joins TRBV6-5 to TRBJ2-7; 10 bases align to TRBD1. The CDR3 contains 15 residues. V lost 2 bases and J lost 1; bases outside the gene matches: 2. The germline V gene encodes CDR1 MNHEY and CDR2 SVGAGI. CDR3 loop: CASSYGTGDSYEQYF. The CDR3 DNA is TGTGCCAGCAGTTACGGGACAGGGGATTCCTACGAGCAGTACTTC.

This chain connects TRBV7-3 to TRBJ2-1, with 9 positions matching TRBD2. This CDR3 spans 14 amino acids. J gave up 7 bases and V 4 bases, and 5 bases lay outside the gene matches. CDR1 is SGHTA, CDR2 FQGTGA, per germline. Here the CDR3 DNA reads TGTGCCAGCAGCTCTAGCGGGGAAGGGAATGAGCAGTTCTTC. It translates to CASSSSGEGNEQFF.

This chain connects TRBV5-8 to TRBJ1-2; D is undetermined. This CDR3 is 13 amino acids long. Trimming took off 0 bases at V and 8 bases at J, with 11 bases between the two ends. Germline V gives CDR1 SGHTS, CDR2 YDEGEE. CDR3 protein: CASSLGFSGGYTF. CDR3 nucleotides: TGTGCCAGCAGCTTGGGGTTCTCGGGGGGCTACACCTTC.

This clone was recorded a few times. One junction end does not reproduce the germline sequence, and a read error may be involved. This chain joins TRBV6-5 and TRBJ1-2, with TRBD1 matching 8 bases. From germline, CDR1 is MNHEY and CDR2 SVGAGI. The CDR3 has 13 residues. The CDR3 sequence: CASTYDRGYGYTF. The DNA of the CDR3 is TGTGCCAGCACTTACGACAGGGGCTATGGCTACACCTTC.

This clone appeared a single time. This rearrangement joins TRBV5-6 to TRBJ2-1, with D perhaps matching TRBD2 (5 bases). CDR1 is SGHDT, CDR2 YYEEEE, per germline. The CDR3 has 15 amino acids. The V end was cut by 5 bases, the J end by 3 bases, with 15 bases between. DNA of the CDR3: TGTGCCAGCAGACTTCAGGAGAGGGTCTACAATGAGCAGTTCTTC. It yields the protein CASRLQERVYNEQFF.

The gene calls are TRBV5-1 and TRBJ1-1; 10 nucleotides align to TRBD1. The junction had 5 bases not matched to a gene; V was cut back by 0 bases and J by 6 bases. Germline V lookup: CDR1 SGHRS, CDR2 YFSETQ. The CDR3 is made up of 15 amino acids. The CDR3 DNA reads as TGCGCCAGCAGCTTGGAGGACAGGGGGTTCCCTGAAGCTTTCTTT. Translation: CASSLEDRGFPEAFF.

The chain recombines TRBV29-1 with TRBJ2-2, with TRBD1 identical over 9 bases. The junction had 5 bases not matched to a gene; V was cut back by 5 bases and J by 4 bases. Germline V gene lookup returns CDR1 SQVTM and CDR2 ANQGSEA. This CDR3 has 14 residues. The CDR3 is CSVMGQGTTGELFF. DNA of the CDR3: TGCAGCGTTATGGGACAGGGAACCACCGGGGAGCTGTTTTTT.